This passage covers 21 T cell receptor beta chains from one sample sequenced in a study of blood T cell repertoires in COVID-19. Libraries were prepared by immunoSEQ multiplex PCR; TCRdb keeps only in-frame clonotypes and omits some of them. The sample lists 300,000 or so clones, approximately 80% occurring once. The sample comprised peripheral blood. The receptor set was obtained from a woman between 50 and 59 years old with active or convalescent COVID-19.

This sequence joins TRBV7-9 and TRBJ1-4; 7 bases are a match to TRBD1. Per germline, CDR1 SEHNR and CDR2 FQNEAQ (reference sequence). The CDR3 sequence is 14 residues long. With 5 bases clipped from V and 5 bases from J, the junction kept 5 bases outside the gene matches. In DNA, the CDR3 is TGTGCCAGCAGCCAAGGGACAGCAAATGAAAAACTGTTTTTT. The encoded protein is CASSQGTANEKLFF.

The chain carries TRBV27 and TRBJ2-3; D might be TRBD1 (5 bases). This CDR3 spans 14 amino acids. The ends were cut back, 5 bases at V and 15 bases at J, with 24 bases in the middle. The germline gives CDR1 MNHEY, CDR2 SMNVEV (reference sequence). CDR3 protein: CASSLEPAKTDFYF. The DNA of the CDR3 is TGTGCCAGCAGTCTTGAGCCCGCTAAGACAGACTTTTATTTT.

The chain uses TRBV5-1 and TRBJ1-5; a weak D match, TRBD1 (6 bases). This CDR3 comprises 10 residues. Germline V gene lookup returns CDR1 SGHRS and CDR2 YFSETQ. The CDR3 bases are TGCGTCGGCAGGGGCCAGCCCCAGCATTTT. This encodes CVGRGQPQHF.

The V and J genes are TRBV19 and TRBJ2-5, with 8 nucleotides matching TRBD2. The CDR3 contains 16 residues. CDR1 and CDR2 from the germline V gene are LNHDA and SQIVND (reference sequence). Trimming at V came to 2 bases and at J to 2 bases, leaving 7 bases not matched to a gene. CDR3 sequence (DNA): TGTGCCAGTAGTATACGTCAGCGGGGGACTCAAGAGACCCAGTACTTC. Encoded protein: CASSIRQRGTQETQYF. Full variable domain (outside the CDR3, taken from reference TRBV19 and TRBJ2-5): DGGITQSPKYLFRKEGQNVTLSCEQNLNHDAMYWYRQDPGQGLRLIYYSQIVNDFQKGDIAEGYSVSREKKESFPLTVTSAQKNPTAFYLCASSIRQRGTQETQYFGPGTRLLVL.

The chain recombines TRBV6-5 with TRBJ2-1; 8 bases agree with TRBD2. Germline V gives CDR1 MNHEY, CDR2 SVGAGI. This CDR3 is 15 amino acids long. Losses at the gene ends were 2 bases for V and 8 bases for J; bases not matched to a gene: 8. The CDR3 coding sequence is TGTGCCAGCAGTTACGGAGGCGGGAGGTTCGATGAGCAGTTCTTC. Amino acid sequence: CASSYGGGRFDEQFF.

The chain carries TRBV6-5 and TRBJ2-1; 13 bases map to TRBD2. J was trimmed by 9 bases and V by 5 bases; bases with no gene match: 7. This CDR3 has 15 amino acids. CDR1 is MNHEY and CDR2 is SVGAGI in the germline V gene. The CDR3 is CASSTSGRALGEQFF. The CDR3 DNA reads TGTGCCAGCAGTACTAGCGGGAGGGCCTTAGGTGAGCAGTTCTTC.

The chain couples TRBV23-1 to TRBJ2-7; 10 nucleotides match TRBD1. TRBV23-1 is identified as an open reading frame with a role that is uncertain. The CDR3 loop spans 16 amino acids. J was trimmed by 4 bases and V by 3 bases; bases with no gene match: 9. The CDR3 region has the DNA TGCGCCAGCAGTCATCCCTACCGGACAGGGGGGTACGAGCAGTACTTC. Its translation is CASSHPYRTGGYEQYF.

The chain links TRBV11-2 to TRBJ2-1, with 8 bases lining up with TRBD2. Trimming cost V 1 base and J 4 bases; bases outside gene matches: 3. The CDR3 totals 15 residues. Per the germline V gene, CDR1 is SGHAT and CDR2 is FQNNGV. The CDR3 DNA follows: TGTGCCAGCAGCTTAGCGGGAGGGGGGTACAATGAGCAGTTCTTC. Protein sequence: CASSLAGGGYNEQFF.

This clone was seen once. The chain joins TRBV18 to TRBJ1-2; the match to TRBD1 covers 8 bases. The CDR3 covers 13 residues. The V gene's germline CDR1 is KGHSH and CDR2 LQKENI. V dropped 6 bases and J dropped 2; count of bases not matched to a gene: 2. CDR3 loop: CASSPGGNYGYTF. CDR3 sequence (DNA): TGTGCCAGCTCCCCAGGGGGCAACTATGGCTACACCTTC.

The chain employs TRBV12-3 or TRBV12-4 and TRBJ2-5; 7 nucleotides line up with TRBD1. Trimming removed 6 bases from V and 7 bases from J; junction bases left unmatched: 8. The CDR3 extends over 13 amino acids. CDR3 in amino acids: CASRFTGAGTQYF. In nucleotides, the CDR3 is TGTGCCAGCAGGTTTACAGGGGCGGGGACCCAGTACTTC.

The chain combines TRBV19 with TRBJ2-7; 14 nucleotides match TRBD2. Trimming at V came to 6 bases and at J to 8 bases, leaving 12 bases not matched to a gene. Germline CDR1 is LNHDA and CDR2 is SQIVND (reference sequence). The length of the CDR3 is 16 residues. The CDR3 region is CASSLPGTSGSVQQYF. The DNA for the CDR3 is TGTGCCAGTAGCCTTCCCGGGACTAGCGGGAGTGTCCAGCAGTACTTC.

The chain employs TRBV4-1 and TRBJ2-7, with 9 bases aligning to TRBD1. Per the germline V gene, CDR1 is MGHRA and CDR2 is YSYEKL. V lost 1 base and J lost 3; bases outside the gene matches: 4. The CDR3 loop spans 15 amino acids. CDR3 coding DNA: TGCGCCAGCAGCCAAGGTCCGGGACAGGGCTACGAGCAGTACTTC. This encodes CASSQGPGQGYEQYF.

This rearrangement joins TRBV12-5 to TRBJ1-4; D remains ambiguous. V lost 3 bases and J lost 0, with 14 bases in between. CDR3 size: 17 residues. Germline lookup yields CDR1 LGHNT and CDR2 FRNRAP. The CDR3 bases are TGTGCTAGTGGTTTCGATCGATGGGGAGCAACTAATGAAAAACTGTTTTTT. Its translation: CASGFDRWGATNEKLFF.

The V and J genes are TRBV7-8 and TRBJ1-6, with D possibly being TRBD1 (5 bases). Germline CDR1 is SGHVS and CDR2 is FQNEAQ. This CDR3 has 15 residues. V dropped 6 bases and J dropped 10 bases, with 19 bases sitting between them. The CDR3 DNA reads TGTGCCAGCAGAACCGACAGACTCCGGAGATCACCCCTCCACTTT. This encodes CASRTDRLRRSPLHF.

The V and J genes are TRBV19 and TRBJ1-5; TRBD1 aligns across 8 bases. Trimming removed 6 bases from V and 7 bases from J; junction bases left unmatched: 14. CDR1 LNHDA and CDR2 SQIVND come from the germline V gene (reference sequence). The CDR3 length is 16 residues. The CDR3 sequence is CASSPLTGERQQPQHF. The CDR3 DNA follows: TGTGCCAGTAGCCCCTTGACAGGGGAGCGGCAACAGCCCCAGCATTTT.

A few counts support this clone. This chain links TRBV10-3 with TRBJ1-1, with 12 positions matching TRBD1. Germline values: CDR1 ENHRY, CDR2 SYGVKD. The CDR3 contains 15 residues. Trimming removed 6 bases from V and 7 bases from J; junction bases left unmatched: 9. In nucleotides, the CDR3 is TGTGCCATCAGGACGGGACAGGGGGCCGCGGTTGAAGCTTTCTTT. Translating it yields CAIRTGQGAAVEAFF.

V and J are TRBV9 and TRBJ2-2; TRBD1 aligns across 8 bases. Germline-derived CDR1 and CDR2 are SGDLS and YYNGEE. Trimming cost V 0 bases and J 6 bases; bases outside gene matches: 10. CDR3 length: 17 amino acids. CDR3 amino acids: CASSVDPFRGQAGELFF. Written as DNA, the CDR3 is TGTGCCAGCAGCGTAGACCCCTTCAGGGGGCAGGCCGGGGAGCTGTTTTTT.

The CDR3 DNA sequence: TGTGCCAGCAGGAGGAGCGGGAGCCAAGAGACCCAGTACTTC. Its translation is CASRRSGSQETQYF. V usage is TRBV27 and J usage is TRBJ2-5; TRBD2 matches at 8 bases. The V gene end was trimmed by 6 bases and the J gene end by 1 base; junction bases not matched to a gene: 4. Per the germline V gene, CDR1 is MNHEY and CDR2 is SMNVEV (reference sequence). There are 14 residues in the CDR3.

This clone showed up just a few times. The rearrangement joins TRBV20-1 to TRBJ1-2; TRBD1 agrees at 8 bases. CDR3 length: 11 amino acids. Germline V gene data show CDR1 as DFQATT and CDR2 as SNEGSKA (reference sequence). The V gene end was trimmed by 4 bases and the J gene end by 7 bases; junction bases not matched to a gene: 2. The chain's CDR3 is CSATGGAGYTF. CDR3 DNA: TGCAGTGCTACAGGGGGCGCTGGCTACACCTTC.

The chain has TRBV11-2 and TRBJ1-2; possibly TRBD1 for D (5 bases). Germline CDR1 is SGHAT and CDR2 is FQNNGV. This CDR3 comprises 13 residues. Trimming cost V 4 bases and J 2 bases, with 8 bases left between them. CDR3 region: CASSWGGNYGYTF. For the CDR3, the DNA is TGTGCCAGCAGCTGGGGGGGGAACTATGGCTACACCTTC.

The chain links TRBV28 to TRBJ2-1; TRBD1 matches at 7 bases. Trimming cost V 2 bases and J 0 bases; bases outside gene matches: 1. The germline V gene has CDR1 MDHEN and CDR2 SYDVKM. This CDR3 is built from 15 residues. In DNA form, the CDR3 reads TGTGCCAGCAGTTTAAGGGGGCTCTCCTACAATGAGCAGTTCTTC. This codes for CASSLRGLSYNEQFF.